This T cell receptor beta chain came from a study of cytomegalovirus exposure and HLA in healthy donors. Findings and caveats of the study: TCR beta chains associated with HLA were, in a later analysis, more clonally expanded than equally common others.

Trimming removed 4 bases at V and 0 bases at J, with 10 bases between. Germline V gene lookup returns CDR1 SGHDT and CDR2 YYEEEE. This CDR3 is 14 amino acids long. 13 Jbeta primers and 60 Vbeta primers were used for the PCR. The repertoire was sequenced with immunoSEQ multiplex PCR; TCRdb's copy has only in-frame clones and lacks some. This listing includes 150,000 to 200,000 clones. Notes on this clone: Its target is not known.

Material for sequencing was PBMCs. The V call is TRBV5-6, the J call TRBJ1-1; tentatively, D is TRBD1 (5 bases). This TCR came from a woman in her sixties in good health and CMV-seronegative. CDR3 sequence: CASSQLTVNTEAFF. In DNA form, the CDR3 reads TGTGCCAGCAGCCAACTGACAGTGAACACTGAAGCTTTCTTT.